These 10 T cell receptor beta chains were all obtained from the same sample, sequenced in a study of patients and donors after allogeneic stem cell transplantation. MiXCR was run by TCRdb on the RT-PCR reads, yielding one entry per CDR3 protein. The table includes more than 850,000 distinct CDR3 sequences, approximately 18% detected once. The sequencing input was blood, either unsorted or a sorted T cell fraction (not recorded which). These receptors all come from a human donor who was either an allogeneic HSCT recipient or a stem cell or donor lymphocyte infusion donor (not recorded which). It is not recorded whose cells these are; they may come from a transplant donor.

The CDR3: CSAPDRAKNIQYF. Here the CDR3 DNA reads TGCAGTGCGCCCGACAGGGCCAAAAACATTCAGTACTTC. V gene TRBV20-1 combines with J gene TRBJ2-4, with D perhaps TRBD1 (6 bases). The CDR3 has 13 amino acids. The germline CDR1 and CDR2 sequences are DFQATT and SNEGSKA (reference sequence). Between the trimmed V and J ends, which lost 6 bases and 1 base, there was a span of 10 bases.

J is TRBJ1-4 and V is TRBV20-1, with 8 bases matching TRBD1. This CDR3 contains 13 residues. Trimming cost V 7 bases and J 8 bases; bases outside gene matches: 9. Germline V gives CDR1 DFQATT, CDR2 SNEGSKA (reference sequence). The CDR3 loop reads CSVPDRAGEKLFF. CDR3 sequence (DNA): TGCAGTGTCCCGGACAGGGCGGGCGAAAAACTGTTTTTT.

The rearrangement links TRBV3-1 to TRBJ1-2; D unclear. The CDR3 loop spans 13 amino acids. Trimming stripped 4 bases from V and 8 bases from J, with 14 bases between. Looked up from germline, CDR1 is LGHDT and CDR2 is YNNKEL (reference sequence). In DNA, the CDR3 is TGTGCCAGCAGCCGCCAGACAATATTCGGCTACACCTTC. Its translation: CASSRQTIFGYTF.

This clonotype was detected only a few times. The chain recombines TRBV7-9 with TRBJ2-7, with TRBD2 as a possible D gene (5 bases). From germline, CDR1 is SEHNR and CDR2 FQNEAQ (reference sequence). CDR3 length: 15 residues. Trimming removed 5 bases at V and 3 bases at J, with 17 bases between. CDR3 sequence reads: CASSPKISADYEQYF. The CDR3 DNA reads as TGTGCCAGCAGCCCTAAAATTAGCGCCGACTACGAGCAGTACTTC.

This clonotype was seen more than once but under ten times. The CDR3 DNA reads TGTGCCAGCAGGAGGGACGGGAACACTGAAGCTTTCTTT. Protein: CASRRDGNTEAFF. The chain is built from TRBV5-6 and TRBJ1-1; D may be TRBD1 (5 bases). The CDR3 has 13 amino acids. V lost 5 bases and J lost 1, with 9 bases in between. Germline V gene data show CDR1 as SGHDT and CDR2 as YYEEEE.

This chain connects TRBV7-9 to TRBJ2-3; 8 bases match TRBD2. V lost 7 bases, J lost 3 bases, and 9 bases stayed unmatched. Germline-derived CDR1 and CDR2 are SEHNR and FQNEAQ (reference sequence). The CDR3 runs to 15 residues. CDR3 loop: CASIIRGGQTDTQYF. In DNA form, the CDR3 reads TGTGCCAGCATTATCCGGGGGGGCCAAACAGATACGCAGTATTTT. Together with reference TRBV7-9 and TRBJ2-3, the CDR3 gives the full variable domain: DTGVSQNPRHKITKRGQNVTFRCDPISEHNRLYWYRQTLGQGPEFLTYFQNEAQLEKSRLLSDRFSAERPKGSFSTLEIQRTEQGDSAMYLCASIIRGGQTDTQYFGPGTRLTVL.

There are many counts of this clonotype. The chain joins TRBV4-1 to TRBJ1-1; unclear D gene. Germline CDR1 reads MGHRA; CDR2 reads YSYEKL. Trimming pared 4 bases from V and 1 base from J, leaving 4 bases between. This CDR3 has 12 residues. The CDR3 sequence: CASSPPNTEAFF. In nucleotides, the CDR3 is TGCGCCAGCAGCCCCCCGAACACTGAAGCTTTCTTT.

The table lists this clonotype with a few counts. This chain uses TRBV3-1 with TRBJ1-2; 7 bases fit TRBD1. This CDR3 region has 14 residues. The germline gives CDR1 LGHDT, CDR2 YNNKEL (reference sequence). With V trimmed by 0 bases and J by 7 bases, 5 bases remained unmatched. The CDR3 loop reads CASSQEGAGGGYTF. In DNA form, the CDR3 reads TGTGCCAGCAGCCAAGAGGGTGCAGGGGGTGGCTACACCTTC.

This chain connects TRBV24-1 to TRBJ2-7; a weak D match, TRBD1 (5 bases). The germline V gene has CDR1 KGHDR and CDR2 SFDVKD. CDR3 length: 12 amino acids. With 0 bases removed from V and 10 bases from J, the gap between germline ends came to 9 bases. CDR3 sequence: CATSDLDSLQYF. The CDR3 region has the DNA TGTGCCACCAGTGATTTGGACAGCCTTCAGTACTTC.

This clonotype has only a few counts. The chain combines TRBV27 with TRBJ2-1; TRBD2 aligns across 11 bases. The CDR3 totals 17 residues. J was trimmed by 4 bases and V by 6 bases; bases with no gene match: 11. From germline, CDR1 is MNHEY and CDR2 SMNVEV (reference sequence). The CDR3 spells CASRTSGGLPFYNEQFF. The DNA for the CDR3 is TGTGCCAGCAGAACTAGCGGGGGCCTCCCCTTTTACAATGAGCAGTTCTTC.